This TCR beta chain was observed in a study of blood T cell repertoires in COVID-19 (dated by TCRdb to the early 2020s). For the wider study: Collaborator samples came from the United States, Italy and Spain and covered acute and convalescent phases of COVID-19. Samples came from the ongoing ImmuneRACE study (first 160 participants) plus 1,254 subjects from 6 global collaborators. The prospective study material was composed of cDNA or gDNA derived from T cells, B-cell-depleted T cells, or PBMCs. Where available, HLA class I and class II types were obtained from metadata supplied by the sample provider rather than from assay-based typing. A de-identified subject ID, COVID-19 status, age in years and sex were almost always included in the sample metadata. The dataset comprised deeply sampled blood TCRbeta repertoires from subjects exposed to, actively infected with, or recovered from COVID-19. The repertoires were released in a freely available public database intended as a resource for research on the immune response to SARS-CoV-2. Here is what the overall study found, with its caveats: The amount of clinical and demographic metadata varied by source and participant and was provided uncurated.

TCRbeta CDR3 regions were amplified from genomic DNA using the immunoSEQ Assay, a bias-controlled multiplex PCR. In the authors' own workflow: The number of nucleated cells in each sample was estimated from the amplification of reference gene primers within the assay. Sequence reads were collapsed and filtered to measure the absolute abundance of every unique TCRbeta CDR3 rearrangement. Productive Simpson clonality was computed per sample as the square root of Simpson's diversity index over productive rearrangements. This immuneACCESS table, as held by TCRdb, lists in-frame sequences with V and J called but not all clones. Of the missing ones, under half trace to an unresolved V gene in checked studies; the others have no known cause. Clone size and the V and J calls come from that table; the DNA yielded D and trimming. In all, the sample holds 140,000 to 150,000 clones, and about 90% of those were seen once. Together, the top ten hold about 11% of the sample.

Trimming leaves V shorter by 4 bases and J shorter by 4 bases, with the junction holding 12 bases beyond the gene matches. Including cysteine and phenylalanine, the CDR3 has 16 amino acids. Solely the CDR3 DNA is kept, with 48 bases framed from the first base. CDR1 and CDR2 were assigned from the germline V gene as SGHRS and YFSETQ. Turning to this clone: What antigen it recognizes has not been identified. Base qualities are not recorded, but no much larger clone differs from it by a single base.

In the prospective study, participants were about 18 to 100 years old, resided in 24 geographic areas of the United States, and were enrolled through a virtual design. In the prospective study, cohorts were assigned on the basis of participant-reported clinical history obtained from a screening survey and a study questionnaire. ImmuneRACE Cohort 3 recovered participants were defined by two consecutive negative NP/OP PCR tests, healthcare professional clearance, or symptom resolution. In the prospective study, whole blood, serum and a nasopharyngeal or oropharyngeal swab were collected from each participant by mobile phlebotomists. Prospective study participants could optionally give additional blood draws and questionnaires over a roughly two-month period. Before DNA extraction, prospective study blood samples were shipped either frozen or at room temperature.

The receptor was isolated from a man aged 55 to 70 who had recovered from COVID-19. The specimen sequenced was PBMCs or T cells enriched from blood (not recorded which). The V and J genes are TRBV5-1 and TRBJ2-5; the central 8 bases match TRBD2. At the DNA level, the sequence is TGCGCCAGCAGCAGAATCAGCGGGGGCCGGGGAGAGACCCAGTACTTC. Translated, this is CASSRISGGRGETQYF.